Listed here are 29 T cell receptor beta chains from one sample, sequenced in a study of cytomegalovirus exposure and HLA in healthy donors. The PCR ran on 60 Vbeta and 13 Jbeta primers. Clones were read by immunoSEQ multiplex PCR, and TCRdb kept only the in-frame ones, dropping some. The sample holds 150,000 to 200,000 clones, approximately 81% seen once. Sequenced: PBMCs. The receptor set was obtained from a middle-aged man in good health and CMV-seropositive.

The rearrangement links TRBV4-1 to TRBJ2-2; no clear D. Trimming pared 3 bases from V and 4 bases from J, leaving 6 bases between. CDR1 and CDR2 from the germline V gene are MGHRA and YSYEKL. The CDR3 runs to 13 residues. The CDR3 protein is CASSHKITGELFF. CDR3 in DNA: TGCGCCAGCAGCCATAAAATCACCGGGGAGCTGTTTTTT.

The chain combines TRBV4-1 with TRBJ1-2; TRBD1 might be the D (5 bases). The CDR3 totals 16 residues. The V gene's germline CDR1 is MGHRA and CDR2 YSYEKL. Trimming shortened V by 1 base and J by 4 bases, and 16 bases separated the two germline ends. The CDR3 is CASSQVFPTGSYGYTF. The DNA of the CDR3 is TGCGCCAGCAGCCAAGTATTTCCTACAGGCAGCTATGGCTACACCTTC.

V is TRBV9 and J is TRBJ2-7; D is uncertain. Germline lookup yields CDR1 SGDLS and CDR2 YYNGEE. The V and J ends lost 4 bases and 2 bases respectively, with 13 bases between them. The CDR3 is made up of 14 amino acids. The CDR3 DNA is TGTGCCAGCAGCCCTCCCAGGAATACCTACGAGCAGTACTTC. Amino acids: CASSPPRNTYEQYF.

This chain uses TRBV4-3 with TRBJ2-7, with a weak D call TRBD2 (6 bases). The CDR3 has 14 amino acids. Per the germline V gene, CDR1 is LGHNA and CDR2 is YSLEER. V was pared by 2 bases and J by 3 bases, with 11 bases between. This CDR3 reads CASSQNLRDYEQYF. DNA for the CDR3: TGCGCCAGCAGCCAAAATTTGCGGGACTACGAGCAGTACTTC.

This sequence joins TRBV5-4 and TRBJ2-3; maybe TRBD2 (7 bases). There are 13 residues in the CDR3. V gave up 9 bases and J gave up 0 bases, with 11 bases separating them. CDR1 and CDR2 (germline): SGHNT, YYREEE (reference sequence). Here the CDR3 reads CATGGPSTDTQYF. The CDR3 DNA sequence: TGTGCCACCGGGGGGCCTAGCACAGATACGCAGTATTTT. Together with reference TRBV5-4 and TRBJ2-3, the CDR3 gives the full variable domain: ETGVTQSPTHLIKTRGQQVTLRCSSQSGHNTVSWYQQALGQGPQFIFQYYREEENGRGNFPPRFSGLQFPNYSSELNVNALELDDSALYLCATGGPSTDTQYFGPGTRLTVL.

The rearrangement links TRBV7-2 to TRBJ1-4; 10 nucleotides match TRBD1. This CDR3 region has 14 residues. V shed 3 bases and J 6 bases; nucleotides not matched to a gene: 1. Germline values: CDR1 SGHTA, CDR2 FQGNSA. The CDR3 DNA reads TGTGCCAGCAGCTTCGGACAGGGGGATGAAAAACTGTTTTTT. Translating gives CASSFGQGDEKLFF.

The CDR3 loop is CATSRGGRGSQETQYF. The CDR3 bases are TGTGCCACCAGCAGAGGGGGGAGGGGGTCCCAAGAGACCCAGTACTTC. The chain employs TRBV15 and TRBJ2-5; TRBD2 might be the D (7 bases). Deletions cut 1 base from V and 1 base from J, with 13 bases between. The CDR3 runs 16 residues. The germline V gene encodes CDR1 LNHNV and CDR2 YYDKDF (reference sequence).

The V and J genes are TRBV6-1 and TRBJ2-7, with 9 bases matching TRBD1. Germline CDR1 reads MNHNS; CDR2 reads SASEGT. The CDR3 is 14 residues long. J lost 5 bases, V lost 7 bases, and 9 bases had no gene match. CDR3 sequence: CASTRDRVGNEQYF. CDR3 coding DNA: TGTGCCAGCACCAGGGACAGGGTGGGTAACGAGCAGTACTTC.

The chain joins TRBV5-4 to TRBJ1-1, with 10 positions matching TRBD1. V shed 5 bases and J 3 bases; nucleotides not matched to a gene: 4. The germline gives CDR1 SGHNT, CDR2 YYREEE (reference sequence). The CDR3 is made up of 14 amino acids. The CDR3 region has the DNA TGTGCCAGCAGTTGGGACAGGGGAGACACTGAAGCTTTCTTT. This codes for CASSWDRGDTEAFF.

This sequence joins TRBV28 and TRBJ1-1, with a weak D call TRBD1 (5 bases). The CDR3 spans 15 residues. CDR1 is MDHEN, CDR2 SYDVKM, per germline. V was clipped by 3 bases and J by 1 base, with 12 bases between them. CDR3 loop: CASSFGGLGNTEAFF. The CDR3 DNA reads TGTGCCAGCAGTTTTGGGGGGTTGGGGAACACTGAAGCTTTCTTT.

This clone was detected only a few times. DNA for the CDR3: TGTGCCAGCAGCAAGTGGGATAGGGGGCGTGAGGGCAATCAGCCCCAGCATTTT. Encoded protein: CASSKWDRGREGNQPQHF. The V call is TRBV7-3, the J call TRBJ1-5, with 7 bases identical to TRBD1. This CDR3 is 18 amino acids long. Germline-derived CDR1 and CDR2 are SGHTA and FQGTGA. The J segment lost 2 bases and the V segment lost 5 bases, leaving 15 bases of the junction unmatched. The full variable domain, rest sourced from reference TRBV7-3 and TRBJ1-5, is GAGVSQTPSNKVTEKGKYVELRCDPISGHTALYWYRQSLGQGPEFLIYFQGTGAADDSGLPNDRFFAVRPEGSVSTLKIQRTERGDSAVYLCASSKWDRGREGNQPQHFGDGTRLSIL.

Note on this clone: Germline and junction disagree at one end, which may indicate a read error. The gene calls are TRBV18 and TRBJ1-5, with a tentative D call TRBD1 (5 bases). Germline V gene data show CDR1 as KGHSH and CDR2 as LQKENI. CDR3 length: 14 amino acids. CDR3 nucleotide sequence: TGTGCCAGCTCACCGTGGCAGGGCAAACAGCCCCAGCATTTT. It yields the protein CASSPWQGKQPQHF.

This clone has only one observation. This chain connects TRBV28 to TRBJ2-7; 9 bases agree with TRBD1. Per germline, CDR1 MDHEN and CDR2 SYDVKM. The junction had 5 bases not matched to a gene; V was cut back by 5 bases and J by 0 bases. This CDR3 region has 15 residues. The CDR3 loop is CASSRGQGSSYEQYF. The CDR3 nucleotides are TGTGCCAGCAGTCGAGGACAGGGGAGCTCCTACGAGCAGTACTTC.

The chain carries TRBV7-2 and TRBJ2-7; D is ambiguous. Deletions cut 1 base from V and 2 bases from J, with 9 bases between. From germline, CDR1 is SGHTA and CDR2 FQGNSA. This CDR3 has 14 amino acids. The CDR3 bases are TGTGCCAGCAGCTTAGTAACCAGTACCTACGAGCAGTACTTC. This sequence encodes CASSLVTSTYEQYF. Full variable domain (outside the CDR3, taken from reference TRBV7-2 and TRBJ2-7): GAGVSQSPSNKVTEKGKDVELRCDPISGHTALYWYRQSLGQGLEFLIYFQGNSAPDKSGLPSDRFSAERTGGSVSTLTIQRTQQEDSAVYLCASSLVTSTYEQYFGPGTRLTVT.

This chain joins TRBV10-1 and TRBJ2-2; possibly TRBD2 for D (6 bases). V was clipped by 5 bases and J by 0 bases, with 7 bases between them. Germline CDR1 reads WNHNN; CDR2 reads SYGVQD (reference sequence). This CDR3 comprises 14 residues. The CDR3 DNA is TGCGCCAGCAGTCGGGACTCGAACACCGGGGAGCTGTTTTTT. Residues: CASSRDSNTGELFF.

This clone was found once. The rearrangement links TRBV10-1 to TRBJ2-2, with 7 bases matching TRBD2. Germline trimming cut 0 bases from V and 4 bases from J; bases unmatched to any gene: 11. This CDR3 spans 18 amino acids. Looked up from germline, CDR1 is WNHNN and CDR2 is SYGVQD (reference sequence). This chain's CDR3 is CASSESIGRGVSTGELFF. DNA for the CDR3: TGCGCCAGCAGTGAGTCCATCGGACGGGGGGTCAGCACCGGGGAGCTGTTTTTT.

This clone was detected once. This chain uses TRBV11-1 with TRBJ2-2, with D unresolved. Germline V CDR1 and CDR2: SGHAT, FQDESV (reference sequence). V lost 0 bases to trimming and J lost 3 bases, with 8 bases between them. This CDR3 region has 15 residues. The CDR3 reads CASSLAPQHTGELFF. The CDR3 nucleotides read TGTGCCAGCAGCTTAGCGCCACAGCACACCGGGGAGCTGTTTTTT.

The DNA for the CDR3 is TGTGCCAGCAGTTCCCCGACAGACGGCTACACCTTC. Protein sequence: CASSSPTDGYTF. The rearrangement joins TRBV6-6 to TRBJ1-2; a weak D match, TRBD1 (5 bases). CDR1 is MNHNY and CDR2 is SVGAGI in the germline V gene (reference sequence). The CDR3 has 12 amino acids. V dropped 4 bases and J dropped 8 bases, with 11 bases sitting between them.

The V call is TRBV7-3, the J call TRBJ2-1; 7 nucleotides match TRBD2. Germline CDR1 reads SGHTA; CDR2 reads FQGTGA. The CDR3 runs 14 residues. V lost 8 bases to trimming and J lost 9 bases; unmatched junction nucleotides: 13. CDR3 loop: CASGPGGRTVEQFF. CDR3 in DNA: TGTGCCAGCGGACCTGGCGGGAGAACGGTTGAGCAGTTCTTC.

The chain combines TRBV7-2 with TRBJ2-5; 14 bases fit TRBD2. J lost 5 bases, V lost 5 bases, and 7 bases had no gene match. CDR3 length equals 16 residues. Germline V gene data show CDR1 as SGHTA and CDR2 as FQGNSA. CDR3 sequence: CASSPPGLAGVETQYF. The CDR3 DNA reads TGTGCCAGCAGCCCTCCGGGACTAGCGGGGGTTGAGACCCAGTACTTC. The full variable domain, with the rest looked up from reference TRBV7-2 and TRBJ2-5, is GAGVSQSPSNKVTEKGKDVELRCDPISGHTALYWYRQSLGQGLEFLIYFQGNSAPDKSGLPSDRFSAERTGGSVSTLTIQRTQQEDSAVYLCASSPPGLAGVETQYFGPGTRLLVL.

The V gene is TRBV7-6, the J gene TRBJ2-2; 10 bases line up with TRBD2. The CDR3 has 17 amino acids. Germline V CDR1 and CDR2: SGHVS, FNYEAQ. Trimming took 3 bases from V and 1 from J; bases not matched to a gene: 5. CDR3 coding DNA: TGTGCCAGCAGCTTCAAAGCGGGAGGGCAGAACACCGGGGAGCTGTTTTTT. It is translated as CASSFKAGGQNTGELFF.

This clone was observed once. The chain combines TRBV5-1 with TRBJ1-2; maybe TRBD1 (5 bases). From germline, CDR1 is SGHRS and CDR2 YFSETQ. Trimming pared 0 bases from V and 4 bases from J, leaving 13 bases between. This CDR3 has 15 residues. CDR3 DNA sequence: TGCGCCAGCAGCTTGGCTGCAGGGATGACCTATGGCTACACCTTC. Its protein product is CASSLAAGMTYGYTF.

As concerns this clone: One end of the junction varies from germline; a read error may be responsible. This rearrangement joins TRBV9 to TRBJ2-1; D may be TRBD1 (6 bases). Germline V gene lookup returns CDR1 SGDLS and CDR2 YYNGEE. The CDR3 loop spans 15 amino acids. This CDR3 reads CASSVGQGSSNEQFF. CDR3 sequence (DNA): TGTGCCAGCAGCGTAGGTCAGGGGTCCTCCAATGAGCAGTTCTTC.

This clone was counted a single time. The J gene is TRBJ2-4, the V gene TRBV4-2, with 14 nucleotides matching TRBD2. Germline CDR1 reads LGHNA; CDR2 reads YNFKEQ. The CDR3 is 18 residues long. The V and J ends lost 1 base and 1 base, in that order; junction bases with no gene match: 3. CDR3 region: CASSQGLAGGLAKNIQYF. The CDR3 nucleotides read TGTGCCAGCAGCCAAGGACTAGCGGGGGGGCTTGCCAAAAACATTCAGTACTTC.

Only one count was recorded for this clone. CDR3 protein: CASSKGTSTDTQYF. The DNA of the CDR3 is TGTGCCAGCAGTAAGGGGACTAGCACAGATACGCAGTATTTT. The chain links TRBV7-3 to TRBJ2-3; TRBD2 is a possible D gene (6 bases). The CDR3 spans 14 residues. Germline-derived CDR1 and CDR2 are SGHTA and FQGTGA. V lost 6 bases and J lost 0, with 10 bases in between. Combining the CDR3 with reference TRBV7-3 and TRBJ2-3 gives the whole variable domain GAGVSQTPSNKVTEKGKYVELRCDPISGHTALYWYRQSLGQGPEFLIYFQGTGAADDSGLPNDRFFAVRPEGSVSTLKIQRTERGDSAVYLCASSKGTSTDTQYFGPGTRLTVL.

The V gene is TRBV28, the J gene TRBJ2-4, with TRBD1 matching 8 bases. From germline, CDR1 is MDHEN and CDR2 SYDVKM. The CDR3 covers 16 residues. J gave up 0 bases and V 7 bases, and 8 bases lay outside the gene matches. CDR3 in DNA: TGTGCCAGCAACAGACAGGGGAACTTAGCCAAAAACATTCAGTACTTC. Residues: CASNRQGNLAKNIQYF.

The chain combines TRBV18 with TRBJ2-7, with D perhaps matching TRBD1 (5 bases). CDR1 and CDR2 (germline): KGHSH, LQKENI. The CDR3 loop spans 12 amino acids. V was cut by 2 bases and J by 7 bases, with 9 bases left in between. CDR3 loop: CASSPLAGEQYF. DNA of the CDR3: TGTGCCAGCTCACCATTGGCAGGGGAGCAGTACTTC.

The chain links TRBV11-2 to TRBJ1-1, with D perhaps TRBD1 (5 bases). Trimming stripped 4 bases from V and 4 bases from J, with 13 bases between. This CDR3 region has 14 residues. Germline CDR1 is SGHAT and CDR2 is FQNNGV. CDR3 sequence (DNA): TGTGCCAGCAGCTCGGGACTTCTCGGCACTGAAGCTTTCTTT. Residues: CASSSGLLGTEAFF.

The chain is built from TRBV7-9 and TRBJ1-5; 9 nucleotides agree with TRBD1. CDR3 length equals 16 residues. The germline gives CDR1 SEHNR, CDR2 FQNEAQ (reference sequence). V shed 3 bases, J shed 3 bases, and the junction held 6 bases outside the gene matches. The CDR3 sequence: CASSFTTGGFNQPQHF. DNA for the CDR3: TGTGCCAGCAGCTTTACCACAGGGGGCTTCAATCAGCCCCAGCATTTT.